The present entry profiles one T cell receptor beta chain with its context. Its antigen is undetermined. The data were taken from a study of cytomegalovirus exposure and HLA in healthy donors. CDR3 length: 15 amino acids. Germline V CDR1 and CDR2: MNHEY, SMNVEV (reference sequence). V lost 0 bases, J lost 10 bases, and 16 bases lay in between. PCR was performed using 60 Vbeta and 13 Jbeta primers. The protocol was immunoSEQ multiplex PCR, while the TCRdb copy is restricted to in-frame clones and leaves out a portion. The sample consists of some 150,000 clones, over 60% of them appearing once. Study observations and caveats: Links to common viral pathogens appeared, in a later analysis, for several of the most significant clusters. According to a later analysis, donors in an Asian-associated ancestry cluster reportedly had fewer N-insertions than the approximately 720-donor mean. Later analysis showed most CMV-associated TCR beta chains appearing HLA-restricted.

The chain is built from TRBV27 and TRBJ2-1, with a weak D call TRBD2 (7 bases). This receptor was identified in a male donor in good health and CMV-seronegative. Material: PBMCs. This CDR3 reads CASSLSGGGAGEQFF. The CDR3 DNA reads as TGTGCCAGCAGTTTATCTGGAGGGGGGGCCGGGGAGCAGTTCTTC.